This T cell receptor (beta chain) came from a study of OX40 agonist ivuxolimab in advanced cancers. Study overall: Patients got intravenous ivuxolimab at 0.01 to 10 mg/kg every 2 weeks. The dose-escalation cohort had hepatocellular carcinoma, melanoma, renal cell or head and neck cancer.

About this clone: Its antigen is as yet unknown.

Study observations and caveats: Low normalized T-cell clonal expansion also characterized some of the nonresponders. Specificity for antigen went undetermined in the expanded peripheral T cells.

The protocol was immunoSEQ multiplex PCR, while the TCRdb copy is restricted to in-frame clones and leaves out a portion. The sample comprises 55,000 to 90,000 clones, 88% of which are singletons, and about 0.9% rests with the top ten. The sequencing here drew on CD4+ or CD8+ T cells sorted from blood, taken in a trial of the OX40 agonist ivuxolimab. The TCR sequence derives from an adult with an advanced solid tumor such as melanoma, head and neck, liver or kidney cancer.

Here the CDR3 DNA reads TGTGCCAGCAGCTTAGCGATTGGCTACGAGCAGTACTTC. Its translation is CASSLAIGYEQYF. The gene calls are TRBV11-2 and TRBJ2-7; D is uncertain. This CDR3 contains 13 residues. Germline V lookup: CDR1 SGHAT, CDR2 FQNNGV. V was shortened by 1 base and J by 3 bases, with 7 bases between the two germline ends.